This TCR beta chain came from a study of blood T cell repertoires in COVID-19. Study in general: Collection of acute and convalescent COVID-19 samples took place in the United States, Italy and Spain. Sample material is recorded as cDNA or gDNA derived from T cells, B-cell-depleted T cells, or PBMCs.

In the source study's methods: Quantification of nucleated cells was approximated via reference gene primer amplification. Generated by immunoSEQ multiplex PCR, the TCRdb table keeps only in-frame clones and is missing some. Clone size and V and J calls were adopted from that table, with D and trimming inferred from the DNA. The profile covers about 78,000 clones, with 80% to 95% appearing a single time and around 0.98% taken by the ten largest. The CDR3 runs to 15 residues. The J segment lost 8 bases and the V segment lost 2 bases, leaving 9 bases of the junction unmatched. Germline-derived CDR1 and CDR2 are SGHRS and YFSETQ.

This clonotype was sampled from a woman in her forties or fifties in a cohort sampled during active COVID-19. The sequencing sample was made of peripheral blood. V usage is TRBV5-1 and J usage is TRBJ1-4; TRBD1 aligns across 7 bases. The CDR3, as DNA: TGCGCCAGCAGCTTCTATGGGACAGAGGGGGAAAAACTGTTTTTT. It codes for CASSFYGTEGEKLFF.